Listed below are T cell receptor beta chains from one sample, sequenced in a study of blood T cell repertoires in COVID-19. Using immunoSEQ multiplex PCR, the repertoire was profiled, and TCRdb retains in-frame clones only, with some absent. The sample consists of about 110,000 clones, 75% to 85% of them appearing once. The specimen sequenced was peripheral blood. The source is a man between 65 and 79 years old with acute or convalescent COVID-19. Both conserved end residues are part of each CDR3. D genes are given only for firm matches. Clone size is shown for a subset of rows, as once, few, many or a class of expanded clone.

length	size	J	D	V	DNA	CDR3
14	NA	TRBJ2-3	NA	TRBV5-4	TGTGCCAGCAGCCCGGGGACTAGCACAGATACGCAGTATTTT	CASSPGTSTDTQYF
20	NA	TRBJ2-1	TRBD2	TRBV5-1	TGCGCCAGCAGCTCTCCTGGACTAGCGGGGGCCCACCCAAGGCACAATGAGCAGTTCTTC	CASSSPGLAGAHPRHNEQFF
17	NA	TRBJ2-1	TRBD2	TRBV7-7	TGTGCTAGCAGCTTACAGTGGACTAGCGGGGGGGCCAATGAGCAGTTCTTC	CASSLQWTSGGANEQFF
17	once	TRBJ1-5	NA	TRBV4-1	TGCGCCAGCAGCCAAGGGAAAGGAGGGCTAGGAAATCAGCCCCAGCATTTT	CASSQGKGGLGNQPQHF
13	NA	TRBJ1-2	TRBD1	TRBV28	TGTGCCAGCAGATCGACAGGGAAGGATGGCTACACCTTC	CASRSTGKDGYTF
14	NA	TRBJ2-1	TRBD1	TRBV7-3	TGTGCCAGCAGTCGGACAGGGGGCGACAATGAGCAGTTCTTC	CASSRTGGDNEQFF
14	few	TRBJ2-1	TRBD1	TRBV27	TGTGCCAGCAGTTCTTCAGGGGGATACAATGAGCAGTTCTTC	CASSSSGGYNEQFF
15	NA	TRBJ2-5	NA	TRBV5-6	TGTGCCAGCAGCTTGGCCGGCGAGGGCCAAGAGACCCAGTACTTC	CASSLAGEGQETQYF
11	NA	TRBJ1-1	NA	TRBV7-8	TGTGCCAGCAGCCTAGGACAGGAAGCTTTCTTT	CASSLGQEAFF
13	NA	TRBJ2-7	TRBD2	TRBV5-1	TGCGCCAGCAGCCCGAGCGGGGAGTACGAGCAGTACTTC	CASSPSGEYEQYF
15	NA	TRBJ1-5	TRBD1	TRBV6-5	TGTGCCAGCAGGTCCAGGGGGCAGGGCAATCAGCCCCAGCATTTT	CASRSRGQGNQPQHF
14	NA	TRBJ1-2	NA	TRBV5-1	TGCGCCAGCAGCCAACAGACAGCCGCTTATGGCTACACCTTC	CASSQQTAAYGYTF
16	NA	TRBJ1-2	TRBD1	TRBV4-2	TGTGCCAGCAGCGCCCGATGGACAGGGGCCAACTATGGCTACACCTTC	CASSARWTGANYGYTF
12	NA	TRBJ2-3	NA	TRBV27	TGTGCCAGCAGTCAGTTGGCAGATACGCAGTATTTT	CASSQLADTQYF
13	NA	TRBJ1-5	NA	TRBV30	TGTGCCTGGAGCGGGAACACCAATCAGCCCCAGCATTTT	CAWSGNTNQPQHF
14	few	TRBJ1-3	TRBD1	TRBV6-5	TGTGCCAGCAGTCTACAGGGGAATCGAGACACCATATATTTT	CASSLQGNRDTIYF
14	NA	TRBJ1-1	NA	TRBV30	TGTGCCTGGAGTGACTCAGGGTCCGGCACTGAAGCTTTCTTT	CAWSDSGSGTEAFF
16	NA	TRBJ2-2	NA	TRBV5-4	TGTGCCAGCAGCTCCTTAGACAGACAGAACACCGGGGAGCTGTTTTTT	CASSSLDRQNTGELFF
13	NA	TRBJ2-7	TRBD1	TRBV6-5	TGTGCCAGCACGGGACAGGTGTATGACGAGCAGTACTTC	CASTGQVYDEQYF
15	NA	TRBJ1-4	NA	TRBV9	TGTGCCAGCAGCGTAGCGGGGGGTCAGGATGAAAAACTGTTTTTT	CASSVAGGQDEKLFF
13	NA	TRBJ1-1	NA	TRBV29-1	TGCAGCGTTGAACAACAGATGAACACTGAAGCTTTCTTT	CSVEQQMNTEAFF
16	once	TRBJ2-5	TRBD1	TRBV5-1	TGCGCCAGCAGCCCGACAGGGACCCCAGCCCAAGAGACCCAGTACTTC	CASSPTGTPAQETQYF
15	few	TRBJ1-3	TRBD1	TRBV7-8	TGTGCCAGCAGCGGGGGACAGGCTGCGGGAAACACCATATATTTT	CASSGGQAAGNTIYF
16	NA	TRBJ1-1	TRBD1	TRBV11-2	TGTGCCAGCACCTGGTCTCTCGGCAGGGGGCTTGCTGAAGCTTTCTTT	CASTWSLGRGLAEAFF
14	NA	TRBJ1-5	TRBD1	TRBV30	TGTGCCTGGAGTCCAGGACAGGGCGGTCAGCCCCAGCATTTT	CAWSPGQGGQPQHF
16	NA	TRBJ2-3	NA	TRBV27	TGTGCCAGCAGTTTATCTAACAGGGCGAGCACAGATACGCAGTATTTT	CASSLSNRASTDTQYF
16	NA	TRBJ2-1	TRBD2	TRBV9	TGTGCCAGCAGCGCGAATCCGGGAGGGCCGGGGACTGAGCAGTTCTTC	CASSANPGGPGTEQFF
13	NA	TRBJ2-2	NA	TRBV3-1/TRBV3-2	TGTGCCAGCAGCCTCGGGAACACCGGGGAGCTGTTTTTT	CASSLGNTGELFF
16	NA	TRBJ1-2	TRBD1	TRBV19	TGTGCCAGTAGTCTCGGTGGACAGGGGGGCGACTATGGCTACACCTTC	CASSLGGQGGDYGYTF
16	NA	TRBJ2-2	NA	TRBV3-1/TRBV3-2	TGTGCCAGCAGCCAAGTCGGGGGATTGAACACCGGGGAGCTGTTTTTT	CASSQVGGLNTGELFF
15	NA	TRBJ2-3	NA	TRBV5-1	TGCGCCAGCAGCTTGTTCCCACTAGTGACAGATACGCAGTATTTT	CASSLFPLVTDTQYF
14	NA	TRBJ1-2	TRBD1	TRBV7-3	TGTGCCAGCAGCCTGGACAGGGCCAGGAATGGCTACACCTTC	CASSLDRARNGYTF
17	NA	TRBJ2-2	TRBD2	TRBV5-5	TGTGCCAGCACCCCGGGGGGGACCCGAACCCCCACCGGGGAGCTGTTTTTT	CASTPGGTRTPTGELFF
14	NA	TRBJ2-1	TRBD1	TRBV19	TGTGCCAGTAGTGGGGACAGGGGAACCGATGAGCAGTTCTTC	CASSGDRGTDEQFF
19	NA	TRBJ2-3	TRBD2	TRBV4-2	TGTGCCAGCAGCCAAGATTCTAGCGGGAGTCTTCAGCTAGCGGATACGCAGTATTTT	CASSQDSSGSLQLADTQYF
13	NA	TRBJ1-4	NA	TRBV28	TGTGCCAGCCAAATAGGAGGGGATGAAAAACTGTTTTTT	CASQIGGDEKLFF
13	NA	TRBJ1-2	NA	TRBV7-3	TGTGCCAGCAGCTTAGGGACACAGGGAGGCTACACCTTC	CASSLGTQGGYTF
17	once	TRBJ2-1	TRBD2	TRBV28	TGTGCCAGCAGTTCGGTCGGGATTGTGGCGGGAGGTGGTGAGCAGTTCTTC	CASSSVGIVAGGGEQFF
16	NA	TRBJ2-4	NA	TRBV5-5	TGTGCCAGCAGCTTGTCAGGATCCCTAGCCAAAAACATTCAGTACTTC	CASSLSGSLAKNIQYF
14	NA	TRBJ1-1	TRBD1	TRBV6-5	TGTGCCAGCGCAGGGGGACAGGGATACACTGAAGCTTTCTTT	CASAGGQGYTEAFF
14	NA	TRBJ1-1	NA	TRBV18	TGTGCCAGCTCACCATTATCAGGGTCCACTGAAGCTTTCTTT	CASSPLSGSTEAFF
15	many	TRBJ1-6	TRBD1	TRBV19	TGTGCCAGTAGTATCGGCGACAGGGTGGCTTCACCCCTCCACTTT	CASSIGDRVASPLHF
15	few	TRBJ1-2	TRBD1	TRBV2	TGTGCCAGCAGTGCCGACAGGGCACCTAACTATGGCTACACCTTC	CASSADRAPNYGYTF
17	NA	TRBJ2-3	TRBD2	TRBV28	TGTGCCAGCAGTCCCCTCGGCGGTAGCGGGAGCACAGATACGCAGTATTTT	CASSPLGGSGSTDTQYF
16	NA	TRBJ2-2	NA	TRBV11-2	TGTGCCAGCACTTCGGACGGAGGAGGGGACACCGGGGAGCTGTTTTTT	CASTSDGGGDTGELFF
17	NA	TRBJ2-7	TRBD2	TRBV11-2	TGTGCCAGCACCTTAGAATGGAGTACTAGCGGAAGGTACGAGCAGTACTTC	CASTLEWSTSGRYEQYF
16	NA	TRBJ2-2	TRBD1	TRBV19	TGTGCCAGTAGTGCAGACAGGGCTAGTAACACCGGGGAGCTGTTTTTT	CASSADRASNTGELFF
14	NA	TRBJ1-1	TRBD1	TRBV6-2/TRBV6-3	TGTGCCAGCAGTCGACAGGGGGAGAACACTGAAGCTTTCTTT	CASSRQGENTEAFF